This T cell receptor (beta chain) was sequenced during a study of blood T cell repertoires in COVID-19. As for the study in general: Material from acute and convalescent COVID-19 was sourced from the United States, Italy and Spain. The cDNA or gDNA used as material had been derived from T cells, B-cell-depleted T cells, or PBMCs.

As handled by the study authors: Using reference gene primer amplification, nucleated cell counts were estimated. Repertoires were generated with immunoSEQ multiplex PCR, while TCRdb's copy carries only in-frame clones and drops some. That table supplies the V and J calls and clone size; D and trimming were determined from the DNA. The sample includes 130,000 to 150,000 clones, 84% of them seen just once. The CDR3 extends over 15 amino acids. Looked up from germline, CDR1 is SGDLS and CDR2 is YYNGEE. Losses at the gene ends were 1 base for V and 7 bases for J; bases not matched to a gene: 4. Sequencing was performed on peripheral blood. J is TRBJ2-1 and V is TRBV9; 11 bases are a match to TRBD2. This TCR was sampled from an elderly woman in a cohort sampled during active or convalescent COVID-19. The CDR3: CASSVLAGGWNEQFF. CDR3 DNA: TGTGCCAGCAGCGTACTAGCGGGGGGCTGGAATGAGCAGTTCTTC. The full variable domain, its missing parts supplied by reference TRBV9 and TRBJ2-1, is DSGVTQTPKHLITATGQRVTLRCSPRSGDLSVYWYQQSLDQGLQFLIQYYNGEERAKGNILERFSAQQFPDLHSELNLSSLELGDSALYFCASSVLAGGWNEQFFGPGTRLTVL.